The rows below give T cell receptor beta chains drawn from one sample of a study of T cells in Graves' hyperthyroidism and ophthalmopathy. TCRdb re-called the multiplex PCR reads through MiXCR, storing one row per CDR3 protein. The sample has roughly 380,000 distinct CDR3 sequences, around 14% seen once; the top ten hold about 11%. The specimen was blood. The receptors shown here come from a woman aged 60-75 years with Graves' hyperthyroidism. Each CDR3 is given with its conserved first and last residue. A D gene is named only where the DNA matches it firmly. Size values are once, few and many counts, or a class for expanded clones, and some rows have none.

v_gene	j_gene	d_gene	abundance	CDR3aa	CDR3nt
TRBV27	TRBJ2-2	TRBD2	-	CASRSESGAGGRYTGELFF	TGTGCCAGCAGGTCAGAAAGTGGCGCGGGGGGCAGGTATACCGGGGAGCTGTTTTTT
TRBV7-2	TRBJ2-1	TRBD2	-	CASSPQAGDSYNEQFF	TGTGCCAGCAGCCCTCAAGCGGGAGATTCCTACAATGAGCAGTTCTTC
TRBV19	TRBJ1-5	TRBD1	few	CASSIDRGQGARNQPQHF	TGTGCCAGTAGTATAGATAGGGGACAGGGGGCGCGGAATCAGCCCCAGCATTTT
TRBV30	TRBJ2-5	-	many	CAWHPQVQETQYF	TGTGCCTGGCACCCGCAGGTCCAAGAGACCCAGTACTTC
TRBV20-1	TRBJ2-7	TRBD2	-	CSARGDSGDSYEQYF	TGCAGTGCTAGAGGGGATAGCGGGGACTCCTACGAGCAGTACTTC
TRBV15	TRBJ2-3	-	many	CATRIAAHTDTQYF	TGTGCCACCAGGATAGCGGCACACACAGATACGCAGTATTTT
TRBV28	TRBJ2-5	-	many	CASSFLEGRDLYPGTQYF	TGTGCCAGCAGTTTTCTCGAGGGCAGGGACCTGTACCCAGGGACCCAGTACTTC
TRBV7-3	TRBJ2-5	-	many	CASSLSLQETQYF	TGTGCCAGCAGCTTAAGCCTCCAAGAGACCCAGTACTTC
TRBV30	TRBJ1-1	-	many	CAWTKGRFAEAFF	TGTGCCTGGACCAAGGGTAGATTCGCTGAAGCTTTCTTT
TRBV28	TRBJ1-5	-	many	CASSLLDINQPQHF	TGTGCCAGCAGTTTATTGGACATCAATCAGCCCCAGCATTTT
TRBV5-1	TRBJ2-3	TRBD1	many	CASKTGGTDTQYF	TGCGCCAGCAAGACAGGGGGCACAGATACGCAGTATTTT
TRBV19	TRBJ2-1	-	-	CASSIDWGRGAYNEQFF	TGTGCCAGTAGTATAGACTGGGGGAGGGGGGCCTACAATGAGCAGTTCTTC
TRBV7-6	TRBJ2-4	-	many	CASSRSRLGAKNIQYF	TGTGCCAGCAGCCGATCCCGACTAGGGGCCAAAAACATTCAGTACTTC
TRBV19	TRBJ2-7	-	-	CASSRGVVAYEQYF	TGTGCCAGTAGTAGGGGTGTTGTGGCCTACGAGCAGTACTTC
TRBV2	TRBJ2-3	TRBD2	many	CASTPRLAGGFDTQYF	TGTGCCAGCACCCCCCGACTAGCGGGAGGGTTTGATACGCAGTATTTT
TRBV9	TRBJ2-1	TRBD2	many	CASSPASGSLRYNEQFF	TGTGCCAGCAGCCCCGCTAGCGGGAGTTTAAGGTACAATGAGCAGTTCTTC
TRBV7-8	TRBJ1-5	-	many	CASSRGQQGFNQPQHF	TGTGCCAGCAGCCGGGGCCAGCAAGGGTTCAATCAGCCCCAGCATTTT
TRBV11-3	TRBJ2-3	TRBD2	many	CASSFLAVGADTQYF	TGTGCCAGCAGCTTTCTAGCGGTGGGGGCAGATACGCAGTATTTT
TRBV20-1	TRBJ2-1	TRBD2	few	CSARDPAGGLDEQFF	TGCAGTGCTAGAGATCCAGCGGGAGGGCTCGATGAGCAGTTCTTC
TRBV9	TRBJ2-1	TRBD2	few	CASSVVSSGRDNEQFF	TGTGCCAGCAGCGTAGTTTCTAGCGGGAGGGACAATGAGCAGTTCTTC
TRBV10-3	TRBJ2-7	-	many	CAISERDGRGYEQYF	TGTGCCATCAGTGAGAGGGACGGGAGAGGTTACGAGCAGTACTTC
TRBV5-1	TRBJ2-1	-	-	CASSPPPHNEQFF	TGCGCCAGCAGCCCCCCCCCCCACAATGAGCAGTTCTTC
TRBV24-1	TRBJ2-7	-	many	CATSDRIQRQYF	TGTGCCACCAGTGACCGCATACAGAGGCAGTACTTC